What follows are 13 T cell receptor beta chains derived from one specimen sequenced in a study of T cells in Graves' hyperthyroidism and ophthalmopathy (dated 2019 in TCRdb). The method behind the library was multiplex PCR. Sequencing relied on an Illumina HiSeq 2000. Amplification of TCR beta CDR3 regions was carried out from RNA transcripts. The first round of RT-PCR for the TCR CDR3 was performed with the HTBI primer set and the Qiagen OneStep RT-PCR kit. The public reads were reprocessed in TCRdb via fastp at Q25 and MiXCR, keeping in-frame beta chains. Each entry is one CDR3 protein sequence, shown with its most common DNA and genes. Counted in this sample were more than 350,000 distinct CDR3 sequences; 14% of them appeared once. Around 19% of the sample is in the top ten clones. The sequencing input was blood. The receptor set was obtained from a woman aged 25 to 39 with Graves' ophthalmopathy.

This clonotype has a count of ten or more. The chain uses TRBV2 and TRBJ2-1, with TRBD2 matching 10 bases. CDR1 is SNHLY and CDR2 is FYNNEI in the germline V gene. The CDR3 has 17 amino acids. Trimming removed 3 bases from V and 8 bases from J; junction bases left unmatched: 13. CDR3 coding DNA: TGTGCCAGCAGTGACACCTCGAGCGGGGGGGCGTCGTATGAGCAGTTCTTC. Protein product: CASSDTSSGGASYEQFF.

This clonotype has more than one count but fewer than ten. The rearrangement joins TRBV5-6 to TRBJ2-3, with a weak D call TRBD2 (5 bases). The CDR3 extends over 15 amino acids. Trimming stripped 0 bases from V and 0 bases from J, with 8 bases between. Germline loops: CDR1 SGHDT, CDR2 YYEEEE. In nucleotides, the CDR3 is TGTGCCAGCAGCTTGGGACTAAAGAGCACAGATACGCAGTATTTT. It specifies CASSLGLKSTDTQYF.

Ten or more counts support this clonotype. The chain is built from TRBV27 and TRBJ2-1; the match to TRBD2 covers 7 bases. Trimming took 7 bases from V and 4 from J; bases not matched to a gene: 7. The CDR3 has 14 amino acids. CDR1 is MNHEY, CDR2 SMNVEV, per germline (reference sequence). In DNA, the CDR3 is TGTGCCAGCACTCTTATCGGGGGGTACAATGAGCAGTTCTTC. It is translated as CASTLIGGYNEQFF.

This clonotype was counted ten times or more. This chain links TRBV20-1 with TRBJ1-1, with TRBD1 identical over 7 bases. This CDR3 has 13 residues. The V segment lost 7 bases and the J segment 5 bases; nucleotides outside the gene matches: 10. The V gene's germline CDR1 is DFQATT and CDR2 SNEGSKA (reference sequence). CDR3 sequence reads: CSVSQGSWTEAFF. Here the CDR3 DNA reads TGCAGTGTCTCACAGGGGAGTTGGACTGAAGCTTTCTTT.

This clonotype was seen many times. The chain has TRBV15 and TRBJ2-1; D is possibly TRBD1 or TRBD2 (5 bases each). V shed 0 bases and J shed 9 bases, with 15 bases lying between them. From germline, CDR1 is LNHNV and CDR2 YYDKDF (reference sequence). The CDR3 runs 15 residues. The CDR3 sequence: CATSRDREGSSEQFF. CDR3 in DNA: TGTGCCACCAGCAGAGACAGGGAAGGGAGTAGTGAGCAGTTCTTC.

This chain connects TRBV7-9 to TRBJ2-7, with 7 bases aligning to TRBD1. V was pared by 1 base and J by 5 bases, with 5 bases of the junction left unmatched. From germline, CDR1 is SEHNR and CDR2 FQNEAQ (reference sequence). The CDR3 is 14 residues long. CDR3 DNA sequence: TGTGCCAGCAGCTTAGGTGACAGGGACGACGAGCAGTACTTC. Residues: CASSLGDRDDEQYF.

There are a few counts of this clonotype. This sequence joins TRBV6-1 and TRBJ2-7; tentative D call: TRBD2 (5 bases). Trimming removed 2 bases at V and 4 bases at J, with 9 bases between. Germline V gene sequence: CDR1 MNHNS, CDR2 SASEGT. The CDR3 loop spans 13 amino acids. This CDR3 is CASSERTFYEQYF. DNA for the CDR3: TGTGCCAGCAGTGAAAGGACTTTTTACGAGCAGTACTTC.

CDR3 sequence reads: CASRDRGRNEKLFF. The CDR3 DNA reads TGTGCCAGTAGGGACAGGGGTCGGAATGAAAAACTGTTTTTT. V gene TRBV19 combines with J gene TRBJ1-4, with 9 bases identical to TRBD1. The CDR3 length is 14 residues. Germline CDR1 and CDR2: LNHDA and SQIVND (reference sequence). V dropped 6 bases and J dropped 5; count of bases not matched to a gene: 4.

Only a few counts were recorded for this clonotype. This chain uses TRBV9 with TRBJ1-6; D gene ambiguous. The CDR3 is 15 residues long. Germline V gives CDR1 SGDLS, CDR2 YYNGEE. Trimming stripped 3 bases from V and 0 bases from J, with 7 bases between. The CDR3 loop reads CASSAHNSYNSPLHF. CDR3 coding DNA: TGTGCCAGCAGCGCTCATAACTCCTATAATTCACCCCTCCACTTT.

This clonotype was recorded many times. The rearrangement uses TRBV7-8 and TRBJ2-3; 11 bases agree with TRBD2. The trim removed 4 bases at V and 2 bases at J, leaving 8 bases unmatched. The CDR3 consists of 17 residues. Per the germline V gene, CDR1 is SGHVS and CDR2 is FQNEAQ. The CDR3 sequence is CASSSRLAGILTDTQYF. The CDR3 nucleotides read TGTGCCAGCAGCTCACGACTAGCGGGGATTCTCACAGATACGCAGTATTTT.

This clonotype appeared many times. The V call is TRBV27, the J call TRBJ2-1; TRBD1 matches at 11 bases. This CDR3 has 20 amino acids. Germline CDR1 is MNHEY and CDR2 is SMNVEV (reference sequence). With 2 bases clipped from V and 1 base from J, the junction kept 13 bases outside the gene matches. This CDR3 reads CASSLMGTGGFYGSYNEQFF. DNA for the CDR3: TGTGCCAGCAGTTTAATGGGGACAGGGGGGTTTTATGGATCCTACAATGAGCAGTTCTTC.

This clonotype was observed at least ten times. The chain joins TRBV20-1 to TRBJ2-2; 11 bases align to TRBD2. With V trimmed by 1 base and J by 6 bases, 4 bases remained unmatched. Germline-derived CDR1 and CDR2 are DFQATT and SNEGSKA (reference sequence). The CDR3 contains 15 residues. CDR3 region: CSARVNSGGAGELFF. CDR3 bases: TGCAGTGCTAGAGTTAATAGCGGGGGGGCCGGGGAGCTGTTTTTT.

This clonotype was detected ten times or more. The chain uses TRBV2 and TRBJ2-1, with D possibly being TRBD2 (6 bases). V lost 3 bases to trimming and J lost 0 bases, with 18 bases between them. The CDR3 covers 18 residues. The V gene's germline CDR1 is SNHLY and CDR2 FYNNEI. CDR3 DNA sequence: TGTGCCAGCAGTGAGGGGCCCCGGAGGGGTAGCTCCTACAATGAGCAGTTCTTC. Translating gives CASSEGPRRGSSYNEQFF.